The rows below give T cell receptor beta chains drawn from one sample of a study of glioma-infiltrating T cells. In TCRdb, the multiplex PCR reads were re-called with MiXCR into one record per CDR3 protein. The table has about 3,200 distinct CDR3 sequences, over 35% seen once. The specimen sequenced was glioma tissue, nonneoplastic brain tissue, or PBMCs (not recorded which). These receptors originate from a human donor with low-grade glioma or glioblastoma, undergoing nonglioma brain surgery, or in good health (not recorded which). Both conserved end residues are part of each CDR3.

TRBV10-2,16,TRBJ1-5,CASSESPGNLNQPQHF
TRBV27,14,.,CASSFQREGNEQFF
TRBV6-6,15,TRBJ2-2,CASSYSRVATGELFF
TRBV27,14,TRBJ1-6,CASSYRSMVSPLNF
TRBV19,15,TRBJ1-2,CASSPSGAEDVGYTF
TRBV18,16,TRBJ1-1,CDSSPLESGDDTEAFF
TRBV7-2,13,TRBJ1-5,CASSLASLNQPHF
TRBV7-2,17,TRBJ1-1,CASRPSSVGDTNTEAFF
TRBV10-3,13,TRBJ1-5,CAISESGQITQHF
TRBV6-1,15,TRBJ2-1,CASSPGTSGKNEQFF
TRBV4-1,17,TRBJ2-1,CASSHRRTVSSYNEQFF
TRBV12-3/TRBV12-4,14,TRBJ1-3,CASSLNRAGNTIYF
TRBV12-3/TRBV12-4,13,TRBJ1-2,CASSLYGRGSYTF
TRBV20-1,15,TRBJ2-7,CSARDRLRGTYEQYF
TRBV25-1,14,TRBJ1-4,CASTGGRSDEKLFF
TRBV6-2/TRBV6-3,14,TRBJ2-7,CASSYVGDPNEQYF